This record concerns one T cell receptor (beta chain) sequence. The sample comes from a study of blood T cell repertoires in COVID-19. V shed 8 bases, J shed 0 bases, and the junction held 15 bases outside the gene matches. CDR3 length equals 18 residues. The V gene's germline CDR1 is MNHEY and CDR2 SVGEGT. Generated by immunoSEQ multiplex PCR, the TCRdb table keeps only in-frame clones and is missing some. The sample lists around 110,000 clones; 84% were seen once. The clonotype originates from a woman aged 30 to 39 who had recovered from COVID-19. Sequencing was done on a sample of PBMCs or T cells enriched from blood (not recorded which). The V and J genes are TRBV6-2 or TRBV6-3 and TRBJ1-5, with TRBD1 identical over 8 bases. This CDR3 reads CASGRDRLEVYSNQPQHF. The DNA of the CDR3 is TGTGCCAGCGGCCGGGACAGGCTTGAGGTATATAGCAATCAGCCCCAGCATTTT.